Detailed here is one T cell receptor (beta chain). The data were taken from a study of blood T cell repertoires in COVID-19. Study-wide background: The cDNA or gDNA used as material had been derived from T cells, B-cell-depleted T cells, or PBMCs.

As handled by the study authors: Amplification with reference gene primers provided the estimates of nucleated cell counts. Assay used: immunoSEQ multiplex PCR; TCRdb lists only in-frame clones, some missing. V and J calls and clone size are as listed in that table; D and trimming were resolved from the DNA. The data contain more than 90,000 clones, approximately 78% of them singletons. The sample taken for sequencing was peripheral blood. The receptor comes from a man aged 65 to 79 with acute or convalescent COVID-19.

The CDR3 nucleotides read TGTGCCAGCAGTTCGACAGGGGGCGGGCAGCCCCAGCATTTT. Amino acid sequence: CASSSTGGGQPQHF. The gene calls are TRBV28 and TRBJ1-5; 10 bases fit TRBD1. Germline V gene lookup returns CDR1 MDHEN and CDR2 SYDVKM. This CDR3 contains 14 residues. V gave up 4 bases and J gave up 7 bases; unmatched junction bases: 4.